The clone carrying this TCR beta chain was detected many times. The antigen is not known. The data are from a study of Graves' ophthalmopathy and Graves' hyperthyroidism. Across the whole study: Pretreatment peripheral blood was obtained at initial diagnosis.

It was on clinical symptoms, serum thyroxine, TRAb, thyroid ultrasound and orbital computed tomography that diagnosis relied. General study points: The study's model predicted ophthalmopathy progression at approximately 70% sensitivity and around 75% specificity.

The V end was cut by 4 bases, the J end by 10 bases, with 21 bases between. Germline V lookup: CDR1 KGHDR, CDR2 SFDVKD. This CDR3 is 15 amino acids long. Amplified TCR beta CDR3 regions were obtained using RNA transcripts as template. After a first-round RT-PCR with HTBI primers, a second-round multiplex PCR was run. Each CDR3 protein is one row after TCRdb ran MiXCR on the multiplex PCR reads. The table shows some 350,000 distinct CDR3 sequences, with about a sixth occurring only once. The chain joins TRBV24-1 to TRBJ1-1; tentative D call: TRBD1 (6 bases). Sequencing was carried out using peripheral blood. The sequence came from an adult woman with stable Graves' hyperthyroidism. The CDR3: CATSELFPDRRGAFF. The CDR3 DNA sequence: TGTGCCACCAGTGAGCTGTTTCCAGACAGGCGAGGAGCTTTCTTT.